What follows are 11 T cell receptor beta chains derived from one specimen sequenced in a study of tumor and adjacent non-tumor tissue in lung cancer. This sample's RNA came from whole unsorted tissue. Three rounds of nested PCR, following a modified ARM-PCR protocol, produced the TCRbeta library. TCRdb reanalysed the multiplex PCR reads using MiXCR and keeps one entry per CDR3 protein. The sample includes 120,000 or so distinct CDR3 sequences, around three fifths of them seen just once. Sequenced sample: lung tumor tissue. The receptors derive from a man aged 25 to 40 with non-small cell lung cancer.

About this clonotype itself: At one end, the junction sequence differs from germline, possibly due to a read error. The chain is built from TRBV14 and TRBJ2-7, with D possibly being TRBD2 (6 bases). The CDR3 has 15 amino acids. CDR1 is SGHDN, CDR2 FVKESK, per germline. Here the CDR3 reads CVSSQGWTTSYEQYF. CDR3 coding DNA: TGTGTCAGCAGCCAAGGGTGGACTACATCCTACGAGCAATACTTC.

CDR3 DNA sequence: TGCAGCGTTGCCCAGGACAGAAAGAAGACTGAAGCTTTCTTT. Its translation: CSVAQDRKKTEAFF. The chain couples TRBV29-1 to TRBJ1-1; perhaps TRBD1 as D (6 bases). The V end was cut by 4 bases, the J end by 5 bases, with 17 bases between. The CDR3 length is 14 residues. Germline values: CDR1 SQVTM, CDR2 ANQGSEA.

This clonotype showed up just once. This clone may be a read error of a much larger clone one base away. The chain is built from TRBV7-9 and TRBJ2-7, with TRBD1 identical over 10 bases. CDR3 size: 15 residues. V lost 7 bases and J lost 5; bases outside the gene matches: 11. The germline V gene has CDR1 SEHNR and CDR2 FQNEAQ (reference sequence). The CDR3 nucleotides are TGTGCCAGCATCCGAGATCGGACAGGGGGTGACGAGCAGTACTTC. It encodes CASIRDRTGGDEQYF. The entire variable domain, with the rest obtained from reference TRBV7-9 and TRBJ2-7, is as follows: DTGVSQNPRHKITKRGQNVTFRCDPISEHNRLYWYRQTLGQGPEFLTYFQNEAQLEKSRLLSDRFSAERPKGSFSTLEIQRTEQGDSAMYLCASIRDRTGGDEQYFGPGTRLTVT.

On this clonotype: This may be a read error: a much more frequent sequence differs by one nucleotide. It is likely a read error, because the conserved phenylalanine at the end of the CDR3 is missing. The CDR3 sequence is CSARPAGGPEADTQYS. The CDR3 DNA reads TGCAGTGCTAGACCTGCCGGGGGCCCCGAGGCAGATACGCAGTATTCT. V is TRBV20-1 and J is TRBJ2-3, with D tentatively TRBD1 or TRBD2 (6 bases each). The germline V gene encodes CDR1 DFQATT and CDR2 SNEGSKA (reference sequence). The CDR3 length is 16 residues. V lost 2 bases to trimming and J lost 4 bases, with 19 bases between them.

By its share, this clonotype is medium-sized. The V and J genes are TRBV20-1 and TRBJ1-2, with D unclear. Trimming shortened V by 6 bases and J by 4 bases, and 15 bases separated the two germline ends. Germline V gene sequence: CDR1 DFQATT, CDR2 SNEGSKA (reference sequence). The CDR3 has 13 amino acids. The CDR3 protein is CSARAAGGYGYTF. In DNA form, the CDR3 reads TGCAGTGCGAGGGCCGCGGGCGGCTATGGCTACACCTTC.

V is TRBV4-1 and J is TRBJ2-1; D remains unclear. The CDR3 has 14 amino acids. CDR1 MGHRA and CDR2 YSYEKL come from the germline V gene. V lost 5 bases to trimming and J lost 9 bases, with 17 bases between them. For the CDR3, the DNA is TGCGCCAGCAGCGCCCTTGGACCCAACAGTGAGCAGTTCTTC. This codes for CASSALGPNSEQFF.

The chain employs TRBV4-2 and TRBJ2-3; 9 bases are shared with TRBD2. The germline gives CDR1 LGHNA, CDR2 YNFKEQ. With 0 bases clipped from V and 8 bases from J, the junction kept 6 bases outside the gene matches. The CDR3 extends over 15 amino acids. CDR3 in DNA: TGTGCCAGCAGCCAAGATCTGGTAGCGGGGGTTACGCAGTATTTT. Its protein is CASSQDLVAGVTQYF.

Ten or more counts support this clonotype. The chain links TRBV28 to TRBJ2-2, with a weak D call TRBD2 (5 bases). Trimming removed 2 bases at V and 6 bases at J, with 13 bases between. CDR1 and CDR2 from the germline V gene are MDHEN and SYDVKM. CDR3 length equals 15 residues. CDR3 protein: CASSLNSGYSGELFF. The CDR3 coding sequence is TGTGCCAGCAGTTTAAATTCGGGGTACTCCGGGGAGCTGTTTTTT. Combining the CDR3 with reference TRBV28 and TRBJ2-2 gives the whole variable domain DVKVTQSSRYLVKRTGEKVFLECVQDMDHENMFWYRQDPGLGLRLIYFSYDVKMKEKGDIPEGYSVSREKKERFSLILESASTNQTSMYLCASSLNSGYSGELFFGEGSRLTVL.

In regard to this clonotype: In this CDR3 the conserved last residue, phenylalanine or tryptophan, is missing, so a read error is likely. The chain employs TRBV11-3 and TRBJ2-3; no reliable D call. CDR1 and CDR2 from the germline V gene are SGHNT and YENEEA. CDR3 size: 13 residues. The CDR3 loop is CAGSFEHTDTQYL. CDR3 sequence (DNA): TGTGCCGGCAGCTTCGAGCACACAGATACGCAGTATCTT.

This clonotype was found many times. The chain combines TRBV11-2 with TRBJ1-4; D may be TRBD1 (5 bases). The CDR3 has 13 residues. Trimming left V 1 base short and J 8 bases short, with 8 bases between. Per germline, CDR1 SGHAT and CDR2 FQNNGV. This CDR3 is CASSLAGEEKLFF. CDR3 bases: TGTGCCAGCAGCTTAGCGGGGGAAGAAAAACTGTTTTTT.

In the case of this clonotype: Because the CDR3 is missing its conserved closing phenylalanine or tryptophan, this is likely a read error. This chain uses TRBV6-5 with TRBJ2-1; TRBD2 matches 8 bases. The length of the CDR3 is 13 residues. CDR1 and CDR2 (germline): MNHEY, SVGAGI. CDR3 nucleotides: TGTGTCAGCAGAGGGACTAGAGGAGGTAAGCAGTTCTTG. Protein: CVSRGTRGGKQFL.